Following are 28 T cell receptor beta chains from one sample sequenced in a study of cytomegalovirus exposure and HLA in healthy donors. Assay: immunoSEQ multiplex PCR; the TCRdb copy retains only in-frame clones and omits some. This repertoire shows 150,000 to 200,000 clones, roughly 77% found once; its top ten account for around 1.3%. Sequenced material: PBMCs. These receptors all come from a woman aged 25 to 39 in good health and CMV-seronegative.

This rearrangement joins TRBV6-5 to TRBJ2-7; TRBD2 matches 8 bases. This CDR3 has 15 residues. Trimming took 6 bases from V and 2 from J; bases not matched to a gene: 9. CDR1 and CDR2 from the germline V gene are MNHEY and SVGAGI. For the CDR3, the DNA is TGTGCCAGCAGGATGGCCCGGGGGGGGACCTACGAGCAGTACTTC. This gives the protein CASRMARGGTYEQYF.

This clone appeared a few times. The chain links TRBV7-6 to TRBJ2-3; D unclear. The germline CDR1 and CDR2 sequences are SGHVS and FNYEAQ. This CDR3 is built from 12 residues. Trimming stripped 2 bases from V and 6 bases from J, with 6 bases between. The CDR3 reads CASSLILDTQYF. The DNA for the CDR3 is TGTGCCAGCAGCTTAATTCTTGATACGCAGTATTTT.

The rearrangement links TRBV7-9 to TRBJ2-7, with D possibly being TRBD2 (6 bases). Trimming took off 5 bases at V and 2 bases at J, with 16 bases between the two ends. This CDR3 contains 15 residues. The germline V gene has CDR1 SEHNR and CDR2 FQNEAQ (reference sequence). The CDR3 here is CASSRSSEMAYEQYF. CDR3 sequence (DNA): TGTGCCAGCAGCCGTTCTAGCGAGATGGCCTACGAGCAGTACTTC. Based on the CDR3 plus reference TRBV7-9 and TRBJ2-7, the full variable domain is DTGVSQNPRHKITKRGQNVTFRCDPISEHNRLYWYRQTLGQGPEFLTYFQNEAQLEKSRLLSDRFSAERPKGSFSTLEIQRTEQGDSAMYLCASSRSSEMAYEQYFGPGTRLTVT.

Of note for this clone: Additional DNA sequences in this sample encode the identical CDR3. This sequence joins TRBV5-1 and TRBJ1-5; D gene uncertain. This CDR3 contains 13 residues. V was shortened by 4 bases and J by 2 bases, with 7 bases between the two germline ends. From germline, CDR1 is SGHRS and CDR2 YFSETQ. CDR3 loop: CASSPEGNQPQHF. CDR3 nucleotides: TGCGCCAGCAGCCCGGAGGGCAATCAGCCCCAGCATTTT.

This clone was observed many times. This chain links TRBV19 with TRBJ2-7; 7 nucleotides align to TRBD1. Per the germline V gene, CDR1 is LNHDA and CDR2 is SQIVND (reference sequence). V was pared by 9 bases and J by 4 bases, with 9 bases of the junction left unmatched. This CDR3 has 13 amino acids. The CDR3 coding sequence is TGTGCCAGCTCGAGGACAGGTGATTACGAGCAGTACTTC. This sequence encodes CASSRTGDYEQYF. Supplemented by reference TRBV19 and TRBJ2-7, the full variable domain reads DGGITQSPKYLFRKEGQNVTLSCEQNLNHDAMYWYRQDPGQGLRLIYYSQIVNDFQKGDIAEGYSVSREKKESFPLTVTSAQKNPTAFYLCASSRTGDYEQYFGPGTRLTVT.

The J gene is TRBJ2-3, the V gene TRBV11-2; the D gene is possibly TRBD1 (6 bases). The CDR3 spans 14 residues. Germline lookup yields CDR1 SGHAT and CDR2 FQNNGV. V lost 4 bases and J 6 bases, leaving 14 bases between the germline ends. The CDR3 protein is CASSSPGVRDTQYF. CDR3 DNA: TGTGCCAGCAGCTCCCCAGGGGTCCGGGATACGCAGTATTTT.

This chain connects TRBV7-9 to TRBJ2-3; D possibly corresponds to TRBD2 (7 bases). V was cut by 5 bases and J by 1 base, with 16 bases left in between. CDR3 size: 16 residues. CDR1 and CDR2 (germline): SEHNR, FQNEAQ (reference sequence). DNA for the CDR3: TGTGCCAGCAGCCCCCGGTCGGGGGGCCGCACAGATACGCAGTATTTT. It is translated as CASSPRSGGRTDTQYF.

The CDR3 coding sequence is TGTGCCAGTAAGTCGGGGACTCGCGCCCCCGCGAACACCGGGGAGCTGTTTTTT. Its protein is CASKSGTRAPANTGELFF. The genes are TRBV19 and TRBJ2-2; the D gene is possibly TRBD2 (6 bases). Deletions cut 7 bases from V and 0 bases from J, with 21 bases between. From germline, CDR1 is LNHDA and CDR2 SQIVND (reference sequence). The CDR3 extends over 18 amino acids.

This chain uses TRBV29-1 with TRBJ2-1; D gene unclear. V was pared by 7 bases and J by 6 bases, with 10 bases between. From germline, CDR1 is SQVTM and CDR2 ANQGSEA. The CDR3 has 11 amino acids. The CDR3 loop is CSGGSGNEQFF. For the CDR3, the DNA is TGCAGCGGTGGCTCGGGCAATGAGCAGTTCTTC.

The chain joins TRBV25-1 to TRBJ2-7, with 8 positions matching TRBD2. The V and J ends lost 3 bases and 5 bases, in that order; junction bases with no gene match: 9. CDR1 is MGHDK, CDR2 SYGVNS, per germline. The CDR3 has 15 amino acids. Here the CDR3 DNA reads TGTGCCAGCAGTGATGTAGCGGGGTTCCTACACGAGCAGTACTTC. It encodes CASSDVAGFLHEQYF.

The chain joins TRBV14 to TRBJ2-7; D unresolved. Germline lookup yields CDR1 SGHDN and CDR2 FVKESK. V was trimmed by 3 bases and J by 4 bases, leaving 16 bases between them. The CDR3 is 15 residues long. The CDR3 sequence: CASSHRRPYKYEQYF. The CDR3, as DNA: TGTGCCAGCAGCCACAGGCGACCCTACAAGTACGAGCAGTACTTC.

A few counts support this clone. V is TRBV9 and J is TRBJ2-1; 8 bases agree with TRBD2. This CDR3 spans 17 amino acids. Germline V gene sequence: CDR1 SGDLS, CDR2 YYNGEE. After removal of 2 bases from V and 8 bases from J, the junction contained 15 bases not matched to a gene. CDR3 protein: CASSVGIASGFRDEQFF. The CDR3 nucleotides are TGTGCCAGCAGCGTGGGAATAGCTAGCGGGTTTAGGGATGAGCAGTTCTTC.

This clone was counted a few times. The chain links TRBV27 to TRBJ1-1; TRBD1 agrees at 9 bases. Germline CDR1 MNHEY, CDR2 SMNVEV (reference sequence). V trimming: 6 bases; J trimming: 1 base; junction bases outside the gene matches: 3. The CDR3 consists of 14 residues. In DNA, the CDR3 is TGTGCCAGCAGGCGACAGGGGGAGAACACTGAAGCTTTCTTT. Translation: CASRRQGENTEAFF.

This clone has a single count. This chain's CDR3 is CASSLASGAGYTF. Written as DNA, the CDR3 is TGTGCCAGCAGCTTAGCGTCAGGGGCCGGCTACACCTTC. The rearrangement links TRBV7-8 to TRBJ1-2, with a tentative D call TRBD1 (6 bases). Trimming shortened V by 0 bases and J by 8 bases, and 10 bases separated the two germline ends. CDR1 is SGHVS, CDR2 FQNEAQ, per germline. The CDR3 loop spans 13 amino acids.

This chain connects TRBV6-1 to TRBJ1-2; 7 bases fit TRBD1. The CDR3 is 16 residues long. Germline V gene data show CDR1 as MNHNS and CDR2 as SASEGT. V lost 3 bases to trimming and J lost 5 bases; unmatched junction nucleotides: 12. CDR3 residues: CASSEHTFATGYGYTF. CDR3 sequence (DNA): TGTGCCAGCAGTGAGCACACTTTTGCGACAGGGTATGGCTACACCTTC.

V is TRBV19 and J is TRBJ1-2, with a possible D match to TRBD1 (5 bases). Trimming removed 5 bases at V and 4 bases at J, with 17 bases between. Germline CDR1 and CDR2: LNHDA and SQIVND (reference sequence). CDR3 length: 15 residues. CDR3 in DNA: TGTGCCAGTAGTTCGACAGAGCACCCCCCCTATGGCTACACCTTC. Its protein product is CASSSTEHPPYGYTF.

This chain connects TRBV20-1 to TRBJ1-2; unclear D gene. V lost 4 bases and J lost 4, with 4 bases in between. This CDR3 contains 10 residues. Germline CDR1 is DFQATT and CDR2 is SNEGSKA (reference sequence). The CDR3 DNA reads as TGCAGTGCTAATAGCTATGGCTACACCTTC. It codes for CSANSYGYTF.

V and J are TRBV7-3 and TRBJ2-1; possible D gene TRBD1, 6 bases. Germline values: CDR1 SGHTA, CDR2 FQGTGA. Trimming removed 5 bases from V and 8 bases from J, with 22 bases in between. The CDR3 covers 16 residues. This CDR3 reads CASSVLPTTTGHEQFF. In nucleotides, the CDR3 is TGTGCCAGCAGCGTACTACCGACAACGACAGGACATGAGCAGTTCTTC.

V is TRBV6-5 and J is TRBJ1-4; TRBD1 might be the D (5 bases). This CDR3 has 14 amino acids. V was pared by 6 bases and J by 7 bases, with 15 bases between. Germline V gene data show CDR1 as MNHEY and CDR2 as SVGAGI. CDR3 region: CASSLQVGSEKLFF. The CDR3 nucleotides read TGTGCCAGCAGCCTACAGGTGGGGTCTGAAAAACTGTTTTTT.

This chain connects TRBV14 to TRBJ2-1, with D possibly matching TRBD1 (5 bases). The CDR3 consists of 15 residues. Germline V lookup: CDR1 SGHDN, CDR2 FVKESK. The V and J ends lost 3 bases and 9 bases respectively, with 18 bases between them. Here the CDR3 DNA reads TGTGCCAGCAGCCAGCAGGGTATAAGGCGTATTGAGCAGTTCTTC. Residues: CASSQQGIRRIEQFF.

The J gene is TRBJ1-4, the V gene TRBV5-8; TRBD1 agrees at 7 bases. The trim removed 3 bases at V and 4 bases at J, leaving 9 bases unmatched. Germline-derived CDR1 and CDR2 are SGHTS and YDEGEE. The CDR3 is 16 residues long. The CDR3 DNA reads as TGTGCCAGCAGCTGGGGGGACAGAGGGAATAATGAAAAACTGTTTTTT. It encodes CASSWGDRGNNEKLFF.

The chain recombines TRBV4-1 with TRBJ2-7, with D perhaps TRBD1 (7 bases). CDR1 and CDR2 from the germline V gene are MGHRA and YSYEKL. V was pared by 0 bases and J by 10 bases, with 19 bases between. The CDR3 totals 15 residues. CDR3 amino acids: CASSQDPHGGTAQYF. The DNA for the CDR3 is TGCGCCAGCAGCCAAGACCCGCACGGCGGGACAGCACAGTACTTC.

The chain employs TRBV6-5 and TRBJ2-7; 7 nucleotides align to TRBD1. From germline, CDR1 is MNHEY and CDR2 SVGAGI. V shed 4 bases, J shed 5 bases, and the junction held 11 bases outside the gene matches. The CDR3 contains 15 residues. As DNA, the CDR3 is TGTGCCAGCAGTTTCCGACAGGGAAGGAGCCACGAGCAGTACTTC. This gives the protein CASSFRQGRSHEQYF.

This clone has more than one count but fewer than ten. The V call is TRBV5-1, the J call TRBJ1-2; tentatively, D is TRBD1 (6 bases). The V end was cut by 3 bases, the J end by 6 bases, with 21 bases between. The CDR3 is made up of 16 amino acids. Germline V gene data show CDR1 as SGHRS and CDR2 as YFSETQ. This CDR3 reads CASSSHRAVRLDGYTF. The CDR3 nucleotides are TGCGCCAGCAGCTCTCACAGGGCAGTACGACTGGATGGCTACACCTTC.

The V call is TRBV11-2, the J call TRBJ2-7; tentatively, D is TRBD1 (5 bases). CDR1 SGHAT and CDR2 FQNNGV come from the germline V gene. The CDR3 is 13 amino acids. Between the trimmed V and J ends, which lost 1 base and 9 bases, there was a span of 13 bases. The CDR3 DNA reads as TGTGCCAGCAGCTTAGGCCTCAGGGATCGGCAGTACTTC. Translation: CASSLGLRDRQYF.

The chain uses TRBV13 and TRBJ1-2, with D possibly TRBD1 on 6 matching bases. The CDR3 spans 13 residues. Germline V CDR1 and CDR2: PRHDT, FYEKMQ (reference sequence). The V end was cut by 8 bases, the J end by 4 bases, with 14 bases between. CDR3 bases: TGTGCCAGCTACCTAGCGGGGGCCTATGGCTACACCTTC. Its translation is CASYLAGAYGYTF. Full variable domain (rest looked up from reference TRBV13 and TRBJ1-2): AAGVIQSPRHLIKEKRETATLKCYPIPRHDTVYWYQQGPGQDPQFLISFYEKMQSDKGSIPDRFSAQQFSDYHSELNMSSLELGDSALYFCASYLAGAYGYTFGSGTRLTVV.

Only a few counts were recorded for this clone. The rearrangement uses TRBV9 and TRBJ2-3, with TRBD2 matching over 8 bases. Losses at the gene ends were 0 bases for V and 0 bases for J; bases not matched to a gene: 6. Germline CDR1 and CDR2: SGDLS and YYNGEE. This CDR3 contains 17 residues. CDR3 bases: TGTGCCAGCAGCGTAGGGGTGAAGCGGGGGAGCACAGATACGCAGTATTTT. Its translation: CASSVGVKRGSTDTQYF.

The CDR3 nucleotides read TGTGCCAGCAGCCCTCGGGGTGGGGGCGATAACTATGGCTACACCTTC. Translation: CASSPRGGGDNYGYTF. The V gene is TRBV7-9, the J gene TRBJ1-2; D is perhaps TRBD1 (6 bases). The CDR3 is made up of 16 amino acids. Germline CDR1 and CDR2: SEHNR and FQNEAQ (reference sequence). The V gene lost 5 bases and the J gene lost 1 base, with 17 bases spanning the gap.